The 5 T cell receptor beta chains in this list originate from one sample, sequenced in a study of blood T cell repertoires in COVID-19. This table comes from immunoSEQ multiplex PCR, and its TCRdb copy is limited to in-frame clones, with some not included. The sample comprises 150,000 to 200,000 clones, 75% to 85% of which are singletons, and 9.5% to 13% rests with the top ten. The sample comprised peripheral blood. These receptor sequences come from a human donor in a cohort sampled during active COVID-19.

The J gene is TRBJ1-1, the V gene TRBV20-1; no clear D. Per germline, CDR1 DFQATT and CDR2 SNEGSKA (reference sequence). Trimming shortened V by 3 bases and J by 1 base, and 12 bases separated the two germline ends. The CDR3 spans 14 residues. CDR3 nucleotide sequence: TGCAGTGCTAGTGTCGACAACCCGAACACTGAAGCTTTCTTT. It encodes CSASVDNPNTEAFF.

The V call is TRBV27, the J call TRBJ2-3; possibly TRBD2 for D (6 bases). From germline, CDR1 is MNHEY and CDR2 SMNVEV (reference sequence). Between the trimmed V and J ends, which lost 7 bases and 2 bases, there was a span of 16 bases. This CDR3 region has 15 residues. In DNA form, the CDR3 reads TGTGCCAGCATGGAGGGACTCACGACCACAGATACGCAGTATTTT. Residues: CASMEGLTTTDTQYF.

The genes are TRBV18 and TRBJ2-1; TRBD2 matches 8 bases. This CDR3 spans 14 amino acids. Germline V gene lookup returns CDR1 KGHSH and CDR2 LQKENI. The J segment lost 6 bases and the V segment lost 9 bases, leaving 10 bases of the junction unmatched. The chain's CDR3 is CASHGTSSFNEQFF. DNA for the CDR3: TGTGCCAGTCACGGGACTAGTAGTTTCAATGAGCAGTTCTTC.

This chain joins TRBV7-3 and TRBJ2-7; no clear D gene. CDR1 SGHTA and CDR2 FQGTGA come from the germline V gene. The CDR3 has 13 residues. V lost 1 base to trimming and J lost 1 base, with 5 bases between them. The DNA of the CDR3 is TGTGCCAGCAGCTTAAGCAGTTCCTACGAGCAGTACTTC. Translation gives CASSLSSSYEQYF.

The rearrangement joins TRBV30 to TRBJ2-7; D is unclear. Trimming took off 4 bases at V and 4 bases at J, with 8 bases between the two ends. Germline V lookup: CDR1 GTSNPN, CDR2 SVGIG (reference sequence). CDR3 length: 11 residues. The CDR3 reads CAWKQSYEQYF. The CDR3 DNA is TGTGCCTGGAAACAATCTTACGAGCAGTACTTC. Based on the CDR3 plus reference TRBV30 and TRBJ2-7, the full variable domain is SQTIHQWPATLVQPVGSPLSLECTVEGTSNPNLYWYRQAAGRGLQLLFYSVGIGQISSEVPQNLSASRPQDRQFILSSKKLLLSDSGFYLCAWKQSYEQYFGPGTRLTVT.